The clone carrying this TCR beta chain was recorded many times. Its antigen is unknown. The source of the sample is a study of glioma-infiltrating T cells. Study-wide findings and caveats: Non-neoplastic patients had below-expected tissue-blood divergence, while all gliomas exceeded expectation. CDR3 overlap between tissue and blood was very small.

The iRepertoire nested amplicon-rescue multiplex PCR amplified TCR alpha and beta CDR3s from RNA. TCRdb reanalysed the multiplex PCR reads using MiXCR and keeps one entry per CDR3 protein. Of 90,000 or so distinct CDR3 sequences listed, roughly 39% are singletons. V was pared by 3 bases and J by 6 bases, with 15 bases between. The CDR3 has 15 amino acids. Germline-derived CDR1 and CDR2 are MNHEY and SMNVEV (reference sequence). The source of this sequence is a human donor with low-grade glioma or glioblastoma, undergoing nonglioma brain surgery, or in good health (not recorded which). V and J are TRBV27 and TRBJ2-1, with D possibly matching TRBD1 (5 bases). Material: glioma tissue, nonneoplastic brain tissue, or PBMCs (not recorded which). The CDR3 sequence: CASSFIGVGGNEQFF. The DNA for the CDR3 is TGTGCCAGCAGTTTCATAGGGGTAGGTGGCAATGAGCAGTTCTTC.